The 7 T cell receptor beta chains reported below all come from one sample, sequenced in a study of post-analysis software for immune sequencing data (dated by TCRdb to between 2015 and 2017). What the authors observed across the whole study: Roughly 5 TRBV segments, including TRBV5-6, TRBV5-1 and TRBV20-1, were significantly more frequent in patients than controls.

What these receptors recognize is not known. Receptor libraries were prepared by PCR. Sequencing took place on an Illumina HiSeq 2500. To reduce PCR and sequencing biases, unique molecular identifiers were built into the TCR beta cDNA libraries. TCRdb took the public reads, trimmed them with fastp at Q25, ran MiXCR for clone calling and kept in-frame beta chains. Each entry merges the rows of one CDR3 protein and shows their most common DNA and genes. In this sample the table shows roughly 170,000 distinct CDR3 sequences, about 32% of which occur a single time. The ten largest clones add up to approximately 1.5% of the sample. Sequenced input: blood. Every receptor here comes from a girl aged 5-17 years with multiple sclerosis.

This clonotype has only one observation. A much larger clone differs from this one at a single base, so this may be a read error. The rearrangement joins TRBV4-1 to TRBJ2-1; D unclear. The CDR3 extends over 16 amino acids. Germline CDR1 MGHRA, CDR2 YSYEKL. V lost 0 bases and J 2 bases, leaving 11 bases between the germline ends. The CDR3 DNA reads TGCGCCAGCAGCCAAGAGTCTGGAAACACCTACAATGAGCAGTTCTTC. Protein: CASSQESGNTYNEQFF.

This clonotype has a handful of counts. This sequence may be a read error, since a much larger clone differs from it by one base. The genes are TRBV2 and TRBJ2-3, with 8 bases fitting TRBD2. Per the germline V gene, CDR1 is SNHLY and CDR2 is FYNNEI. V was clipped by 6 bases and J by 4 bases; unmatched bases: 0. The CDR3 has 12 amino acids. The CDR3 nucleotides are TGTGCCAGCAGCGGGAGGGCAGATACGCAGTATTTT. Protein product: CASSGRADTQYF.

Concerning this clonotype itself: With a much larger clone just one base away, this may be a read error. The chain combines TRBV20-1 with TRBJ2-7; 8 nucleotides align to TRBD1. CDR1 is DFQATT, CDR2 SNEGSKA, per germline (reference sequence). The CDR3 covers 15 residues. In DNA form, the CDR3 reads TGCAGTGCTAGAGACCGGACAGGGAGTAAGCGCGAGCAGTGCTTC. It translates to CSARDRTGSKREQCF.

V is TRBV11-2 and J is TRBJ1-4, with no clear D. CDR1 and CDR2 from the germline V gene are SGHAT and FQNNGV. CDR3 length: 15 residues. V lost 5 bases and J 4 bases, leaving 14 bases between the germline ends. The CDR3 nucleotides read TGTGCCAGCAGCCCCCAACCCAAGGGTAATGAAAAACTGTTTTTT. This gives the protein CASSPQPKGNEKLFF.

This clonotype has just one count. This may be a read error: a much more frequent sequence differs by one nucleotide. CDR3 sequence: CVSSYHHRGQKTKNIQYF. DNA of the CDR3: TGTGTCAGCAGTTACCACCACAGGGGGCAGAAAACCAAAAACATTCAGTACTTC. The genes are TRBV6-5 and TRBJ2-4; 9 bases fit TRBD1. This CDR3 contains 18 residues. Germline V gene lookup returns CDR1 MNHEY and CDR2 SVGAGI.

A note on this clonotype: A read error may be the cause here, since a much bigger clone is one base away. The chain carries TRBV5-1 and TRBJ2-1, with a tentative D call TRBD2 (5 bases). The CDR3 contains 14 residues. Germline V lookup: CDR1 SGHRS, CDR2 YFSETQ. Trimming left V 0 bases short and J 10 bases short, with 14 bases between. The CDR3 loop is CASSLELADHEQFF. For the CDR3, the DNA is TGCGCCAGCAGCTTGGAGCTAGCTGACCACGAGCAGTTCTTC.

As for this clonotype: This could be a read error, since a much larger clone is one nucleotide away. The chain is built from TRBV29-1 and TRBJ2-6; D gene ambiguous. Germline values: CDR1 SQVTM, CDR2 ANQGSEA. The CDR3 is 14 residues long. V gave up 4 bases and J gave up 1 base, with 8 bases separating them. The CDR3 coding sequence is TGCAGCGTTGGGCTGGGTTCTGGGGCCAACGTCCTGACTTTC. As protein: CSVGLGSGANVLTF.